These T cell receptor beta chains were read from a single sample in a study of tumor-infiltrating lymphocytes in primary liver carcinoma. A single record per CDR3 protein comes from TCRdb applying MiXCR to the multiplex PCR reads. The sample lists tens of thousands of distinct CDR3 sequences, 60% to 75% seen once, with about 30% in the top ten. The sequencing input was liver tumor tissue from sampling region 4. The receptors originated from a middle-aged man with primary liver carcinoma and hepatitis B virus infection. CDR3s leave out the opening cysteine and the closing phenylalanine or tryptophan. The D gene is left open where the match is weak. Expanded clones are given a class, and other clones once, few, many or no size at all.

d_call | clone_size | v_call | cdr3_aa
TRBD2 | . | TRBV12-3/TRBV12-4 | ASSTTSGSEEQF
TRBD2 | . | TRBV11-2 | ASSCILAGGPDEQF
. | . | TRBV7-9 | ASMGWQSGDNEQF
TRBD2 | . | TRBV6-6 | ANSYSTIAGRAYNEQF
TRBD1 | many | TRBV6-5 | ASSYSGLQGARNSPLH
. | once | TRBV4-2 | ANSQEDRAGNTIY
TRBD2 | . | TRBV11-1 | ASNLGTSTQTDTQY
TRBD2 | . | TRBV10-3 | TISVSGTSYEQY
TRBD2 | many | TRBV12-3/TRBV12-4 | ASRSTSGSYEQY
TRBD1 | . | TRBV11-2 | ASVERDRHTDTKY
TRBD2 | . | TRBV6-5 | ASTRLAEHFETQH
. | . | TRBV29-1 | GVEDRHGAETQY
. | few | TRBV6-5 | VSRGPYDQY
. | . | TRBV11-2 | ASVLGALRGHERF
. | . | TRBV6-1 | ACSEATARSQPQH
. | . | TRBV28 | ASSPPGSKNTEAF
. | many | TRBV6-5 | ASRRQQETQY
. | . | TRBV12-5 | ASGPGGREAL
. | many | TRBV10-1 | ASRQAQGLNTEAF
. | . | TRBV10-2 | ASSELLGRKRRGSPYNEQF
. | few | TRBV11-2 | VSSPATANSPLH
. | . | TRBV28 | ASSPSALATNEKLF
TRBD2 | . | TRBV6-1 | ASSELAGDTDTQY
TRBD1 | . | TRBV6-5 | ASSLWTGMKAGAKVLT
. | few | TRBV2 | ASTPILGIAF
TRBD1 | . | TRBV12-3/TRBV12-4 | VSSFTGGGDQPQY
. | once | TRBV29-1 | SVQGGGDEKY
. | . | TRBV12-3/TRBV12-4 | ASSMWAVEQY
. | . | TRBV14 | ANSQDRVRTYEQY
. | . | TRBV4-2 | GSSQDTGSTDTQY
. | . | TRBV20-1 | SARVGGYNEQF
. | many | TRBV12-3/TRBV12-4 | ASSLWSLGRTNEQF
. | many | TRBV6-1 | ASSEASLSYEQY
. | . | TRBV7-8 | ASSLVTMLSNQPQH
TRBD1 | . | TRBV11-2 | GSSFGRDRVGTRELF
TRBD1 | many | TRBV28 | ASSLRTGGIDSPLH
TRBD1 | once | TRBV29-1 | SVEWTGVYEQY
. | . | TRBV9 | ASSFGETQY
. | medium-sized | TRBV29-1 | SVEGDGSYEQY
. | . | TRBV6-1 | ASLRPSHNELF
. | . | TRBV12-3/TRBV12-4 | ANSLGQTQETQY
. | . | TRBV5-5 | VSNSAGAKQF
TRBD2 | once | TRBV29-1 | SVEETTSGKVTETQF
. | . | TRBV11-2 | ACSSLAEDTQY
TRBD2 | few | TRBV4-1 | ASSQDPPSTSGRSERY
. | . | TRBV12-5 | VSGLAGGTQY
. | . | TRBV5-1 | VSTQSPTASYEQY
. | . | TRBV6-5 | ASTYSPLSNYGYT
TRBD2 | . | TRBV11-2 | ASSLSAGLAGGGYEQC
TRBD2 | . | TRBV5-5 | ASSWVPLAATKDEQF
. | . | TRBV14 | ACSQDGAKQY
TRBD2 | . | TRBV6-6 | ASSPELAGVSTDTQY
TRBD2 | many | TRBV5-5 | ASSLTSGSKPPYNEQF
TRBD2 | . | TRBV6-5 | ASSYIGTSREQF
. | . | TRBV11-2 | ASSLTDTAYEQQ
TRBD2 | . | TRBV20-1 | SGTTLYVKNIQY
TRBD1 | . | TRBV6-1 | DIKTGSDTGELF
TRBD2 | many | TRBV6-1 | ASSEQIAGQDTQY
. | many | TRBV6-1 | ASCDTGDVPQH
TRBD2 | . | TRBV28 | VSSPGTSRNNEQF